The 4 T cell receptor beta chains below all came from one sample that was sequenced in a study of blood T cell repertoires in COVID-19. Measured with immunoSEQ multiplex PCR; TCRdb has only the in-frame clones, and not every one. The table records 35,000 to 50,000 clones, about 89% of them present only once. The sequencing input was peripheral blood. The receptors stem from a woman in her twenties or thirties in a cohort sampled during active COVID-19.

The chain uses TRBV19 and TRBJ1-2; D call uncertain. V lost 1 base to trimming and J lost 2 bases, with 8 bases between them. Germline CDR1 and CDR2: LNHDA and SQIVND (reference sequence). The CDR3 loop spans 14 amino acids. The CDR3 bases are TGTGCCAGTAGTATAGGTTCCACAAACTATGGCTACACCTTC. Translated: CASSIGSTNYGYTF.

J is TRBJ2-7 and V is TRBV21-1; whether TRBD1, the table's D call, matches the DNA was not checked. TRBV21-1 has pseudogene status. CDR3 length equals 18 residues. The CDR3 DNA reads TGTGCCAGCAGCAAAGTTTTTGGGGTGGGACAGGGGGACTACGAGCAGTACTTC. Translating it yields CASSKVFGVGQGDYEQYF.

The chain carries TRBV24-1 and TRBJ2-1, with a tentative D call TRBD1 (5 bases). The V and J ends lost 4 bases and 1 base respectively, with 13 bases between them. Germline assignment: CDR1 KGHDR and CDR2 SFDVKD. This CDR3 contains 16 residues. The CDR3 nucleotides read TGTGCCACCAGTGAGCTCGACAGTAAGTCCTACAATGAGCAGTTCTTC. Amino acid sequence: CATSELDSKSYNEQFF.

The chain carries TRBV7-9 and TRBJ2-2; 11 bases map to TRBD2. The CDR3 totals 15 residues. Germline V gene lookup returns CDR1 SEHNR and CDR2 FQNEAQ (reference sequence). V lost 5 bases to trimming and J lost 4 bases; unmatched junction nucleotides: 3. In DNA form, the CDR3 reads TGTGCCAGCAGCCCTGGGACTAGCGGCACCGGGGAGCTGTTTTTT. Translation: CASSPGTSGTGELFF.